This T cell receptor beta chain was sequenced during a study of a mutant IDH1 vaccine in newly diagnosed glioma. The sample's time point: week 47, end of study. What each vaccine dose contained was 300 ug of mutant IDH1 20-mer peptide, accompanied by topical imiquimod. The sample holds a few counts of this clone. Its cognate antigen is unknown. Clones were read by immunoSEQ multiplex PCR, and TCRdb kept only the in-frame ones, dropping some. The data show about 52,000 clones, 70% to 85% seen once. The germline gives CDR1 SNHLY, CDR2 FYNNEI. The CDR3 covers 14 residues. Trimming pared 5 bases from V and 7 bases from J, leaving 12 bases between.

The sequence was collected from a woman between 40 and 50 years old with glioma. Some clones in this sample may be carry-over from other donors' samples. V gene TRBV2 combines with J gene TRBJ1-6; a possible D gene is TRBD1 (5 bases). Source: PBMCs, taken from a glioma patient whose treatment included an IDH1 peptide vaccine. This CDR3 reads CASSFGGTNSPLHF. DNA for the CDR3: TGTGCCAGCAGTTTTGGAGGGACCAATTCACCCCTCCACTTT.